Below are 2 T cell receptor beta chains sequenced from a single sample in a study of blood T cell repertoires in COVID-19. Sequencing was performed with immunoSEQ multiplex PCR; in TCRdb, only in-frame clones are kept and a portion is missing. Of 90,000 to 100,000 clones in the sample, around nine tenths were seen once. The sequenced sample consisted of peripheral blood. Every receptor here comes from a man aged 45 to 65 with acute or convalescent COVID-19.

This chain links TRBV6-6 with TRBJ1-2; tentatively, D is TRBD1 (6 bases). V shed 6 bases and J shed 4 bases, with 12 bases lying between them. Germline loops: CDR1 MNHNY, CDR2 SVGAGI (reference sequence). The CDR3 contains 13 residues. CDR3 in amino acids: CASSPPTGYGYTF. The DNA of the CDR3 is TGTGCCAGCAGCCCTCCGACAGGCTATGGCTACACCTTC.

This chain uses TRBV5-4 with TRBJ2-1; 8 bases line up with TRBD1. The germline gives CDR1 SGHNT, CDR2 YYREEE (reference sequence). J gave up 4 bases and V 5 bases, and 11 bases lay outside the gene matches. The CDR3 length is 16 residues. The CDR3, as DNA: TGTGCCAGCAGTCGCCTAGACAGGGGCTATTACAATGAGCAGTTCTTC. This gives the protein CASSRLDRGYYNEQFF.